This note documents a single T cell receptor (beta chain) sequence. This clone was found a few times. Its antigen target is currently unknown. Per-base qualities were not stored, and no clone one base away is much larger. The junction carries 20 bases between V and J, which are trimmed by 2 bases and 3 bases respectively. The CDR3 contains 17 residues, cysteine and phenylalanine counted. This entry keeps only the CDR3 DNA: 51 bases, framed from base 1. For CDR1 and CDR2, the germline V gene lists SGHTA and FQGNSA. The source of the sample is a study of cytotoxic CD8 clonotypes in ibrutinib-treated CLL (dated by TCRdb to the early 2020s). About the full investigation: The cohort was composed of under 12 relapsed/refractory and about 15 treatment-naive patients; IGHV unmutated status was identified in around 17 patients. On average, each sample had about 250,000 productive templates and around 100,000 productive rearrangements. Cryopreserved peripheral blood mononuclear cells were collected before treatment, at response, and at either disease progression or sustained remission. Samples at response were collected after a median of about twelve months of treatment, with a range of 6 to 36 months. All remission and progressive disease samples were collected while patients were still receiving ibrutinib. Responses were partial in 24 patients and complete in 2; after median about 63 months follow-up, 14 stayed in remission and roughly twelve progressed. Of the 70 to 90 people in the trial, approximately 28 had longitudinal samples available. Overall study results and their limits: At baseline, clonality was higher than in age-matched healthy donors and showed a strong correlation with circulating CD8+ T-cell counts. Lymph node repertoires were not examined, and the timing of sampling was not matched between patients in sustained remission and those whose disease progressed. An increase in clonality was observed at ibrutinib response, with clonality remaining stable during sustained remission and falling back toward baseline at progression. Public clonotypes were found to be uncommon and were observed to contract or remain stable during treatment; the increase in clonality was shown to reflect expansion of private clonotypes at ibrutinib response.

A MiSeq instrument was used for deep resolution sequencing, which targeted depths ranging from 1 in 1 million up to 1 in 200,000 T cells, with coverage averaging 10x for each clonotype. TCR beta libraries were generated with the immunoSEQ hsTCRB Kit. Regarding the original processing steps: The data were analyzed with ImmunoSEQ Analyzer and ImmunoSEQ Data Assistant, and V, D and J gene assignments followed IMGT definitions. Clonality was computed as one minus normalized Shannon entropy of productive rearrangement frequencies, ranging from 0 to 1. Only overrepresented clonotypes making up at least 0.05% of the repertoire of each patient were included in the public clonotype analysis. About twelve repertoires from age-matched healthy donors, obtained from immuneACCESS, served as clonality controls. In its TCRdb copy, this immuneACCESS table keeps in-frame sequences only and misses some clones. Where compared with another copy, unresolved V genes explain less than half of these, and the others have no known cause. V and J calls and clone size are those listed in that table; D and trimming were worked out from the DNA. Across this sample there are 150,000 to 200,000 clones, with roughly 77% seen only once. The ten largest clones represent approximately 2% of the sample.

The label giving this sample's time point can be read as: 12 months on ibrutinib. Around 2 micrograms of genomic DNA were extracted from cryopreserved PBMCs for TCR beta library preparation. Longitudinal blood samples from CLL patients receiving ibrutinib monotherapy were subjected to high-throughput TCR beta sequencing. The patients were enrolled in a single-center, open-label phase 2 trial of ibrutinib monotherapy. Sample: PBMCs, taken after 12 months of ibrutinib treatment. The sequence is built from TRBV7-2 and TRBJ2-7, and possibly TRBD1, on 6 matching bases. The TCR was taken from a human donor with chronic lymphocytic leukemia. The CDR3 protein sequence reads: CASSLKALLRGNYEQYF. DNA sequence: TGTGCCAGCAGCTTAAAAGCCCTCCTTAGGGGGAACTACGAGCAGTACTTC.